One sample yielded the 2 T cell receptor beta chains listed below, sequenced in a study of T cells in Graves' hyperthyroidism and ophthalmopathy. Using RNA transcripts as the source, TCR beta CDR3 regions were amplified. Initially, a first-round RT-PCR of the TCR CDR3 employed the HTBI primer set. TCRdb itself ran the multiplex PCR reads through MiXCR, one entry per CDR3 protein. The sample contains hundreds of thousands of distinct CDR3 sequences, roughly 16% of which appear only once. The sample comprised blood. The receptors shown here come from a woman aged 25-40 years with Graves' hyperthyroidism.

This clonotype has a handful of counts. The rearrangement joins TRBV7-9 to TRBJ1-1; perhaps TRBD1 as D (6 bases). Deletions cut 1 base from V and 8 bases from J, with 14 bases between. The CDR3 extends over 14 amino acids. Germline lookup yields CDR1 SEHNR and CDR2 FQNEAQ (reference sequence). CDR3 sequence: CASSLVRSTGEAFF. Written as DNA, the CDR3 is TGTGCCAGCAGCTTAGTCAGGTCTACAGGGGAAGCTTTCTTT.

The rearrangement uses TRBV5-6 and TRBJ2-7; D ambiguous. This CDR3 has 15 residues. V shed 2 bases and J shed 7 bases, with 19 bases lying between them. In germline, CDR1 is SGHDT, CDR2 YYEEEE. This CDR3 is CASSLIWRGSNEQYF. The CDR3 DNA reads TGTGCCAGCAGCTTAATCTGGAGAGGATCTAATGAGCAGTACTTC.